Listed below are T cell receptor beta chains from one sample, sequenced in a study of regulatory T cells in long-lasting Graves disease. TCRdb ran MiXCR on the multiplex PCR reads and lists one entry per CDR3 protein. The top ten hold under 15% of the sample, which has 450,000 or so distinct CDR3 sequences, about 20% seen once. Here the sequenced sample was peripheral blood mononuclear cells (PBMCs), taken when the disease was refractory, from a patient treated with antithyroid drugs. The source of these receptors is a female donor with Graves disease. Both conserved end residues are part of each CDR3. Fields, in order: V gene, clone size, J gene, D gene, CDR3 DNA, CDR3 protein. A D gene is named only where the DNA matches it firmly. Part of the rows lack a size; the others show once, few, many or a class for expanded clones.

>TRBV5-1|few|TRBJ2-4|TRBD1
TGCGCCAGCAGCTTGGTTTACAGGGGGCGCGAGGCGGCCAAAAACATTCAGTACTTC
CASSLVYRGREAAKNIQYF
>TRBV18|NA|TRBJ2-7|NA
TGTGCCAGCTCACCTTTTATGGAGTCCTACGAGCAGTACTTC
CASSPFMESYEQYF
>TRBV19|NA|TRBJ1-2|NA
TGTGCCAGTAGTATTACAGGAGGTAACTATGGCTACACCTTC
CASSITGGNYGYTF
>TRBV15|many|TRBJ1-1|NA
TGTGCCACCAGCAGAGAGGTCGGGAACACTGAAGCTTTCTTT
CATSREVGNTEAFF
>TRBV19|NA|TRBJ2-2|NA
TGTGCCAGTAGCCAAAGACATGCAAACACCGGGGAGCTGTTTTTT
CASSQRHANTGELFF
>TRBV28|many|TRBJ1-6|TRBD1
TGTGCCAGCAGTTCAACAGGGGGCCAAAATTCACCCCTCCACTTT
CASSSTGGQNSPLHF
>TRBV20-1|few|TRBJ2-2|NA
TGCAGTGCTAGTACAGTCGCGAACACCGGGGAGCTGTTTTTT
CSASTVANTGELFF
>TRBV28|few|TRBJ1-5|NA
TGTGCCAGCAGTTTCTCCCAGACATATAGCAATCAGCCCCAGCATTTT
CASSFSQTYSNQPQHF
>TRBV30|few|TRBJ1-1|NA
TGTGCCTGGAGTGTTGTTAGGTCGTACAGGGAGAACACTGAAGCTTTCTTT
CAWSVVRSYRENTEAFF
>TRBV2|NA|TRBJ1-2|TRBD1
TGTGCCAGCGGTGGACAGGAGGGCTATGGCTACACCTTC
CASGGQEGYGYTF
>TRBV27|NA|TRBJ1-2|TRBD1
TGTGCCAGCAGTTCCACCTTAGGGACAGGGAAAGGGTATGGCTACACCTTC
CASSSTLGTGKGYGYTF
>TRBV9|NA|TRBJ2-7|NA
TGTGCCAGCAGCGTAGATGTTAACTCCTACGAGCAGTACTTC
CASSVDVNSYEQYF
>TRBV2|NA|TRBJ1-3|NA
TGTGCCAGCAGTGACAAGGGGTTCTCTAGAAACACCATATATTTT
CASSDKGFSRNTIYF
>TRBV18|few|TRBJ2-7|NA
TGTGCCAGCTCACCATTCGAGGATGAGCAGTACTTC
CASSPFEDEQYF
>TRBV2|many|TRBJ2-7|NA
TGTGCCAGCAGTGACGGGGGGCGGCGTCACGAGCAGTACTTC
CASSDGGRRHEQYF
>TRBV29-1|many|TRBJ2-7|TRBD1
TGCAGCGTTGAAGTACAGGGGGGAGGCGAGCAGTACTTC
CSVEVQGGGEQYF
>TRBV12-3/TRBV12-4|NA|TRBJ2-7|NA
TGTGCCAGCAGTTTAAACGGGGACTGGGTACAGGGGACCTACGAGCAGTACTTC
CASSLNGDWVQGTYEQYF
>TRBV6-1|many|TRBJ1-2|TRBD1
TGTGCCAGCAGTCCCGGGACAGGGGGCAGCTATGGCTACACCTTC
CASSPGTGGSYGYTF
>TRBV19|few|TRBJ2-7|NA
TGTGCCAGTAGTATGGACGACAGACTGTACGAGCAGTACTTC
CASSMDDRLYEQYF
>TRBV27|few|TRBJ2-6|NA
TGTGCCAGCAGTTCCCCCTGGAAAGGTTGGAGCTCTGGGGCCAACGTCCTGACTTTC
CASSSPWKGWSSGANVLTF
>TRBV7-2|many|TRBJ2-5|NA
TGTGCCAGCAGCTTAGGAGGTGGGGGTGATCGCCAAGAGACCCAGTACTTC
CASSLGGGGDRQETQYF
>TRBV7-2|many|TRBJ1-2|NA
TGTGCCAGCAGCCGCCCAGGGGTTGGGGGATGGGATGGCTACACCTTC
CASSRPGVGGWDGYTF
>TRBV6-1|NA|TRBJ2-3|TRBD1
TGTGCCAGCAGTACGACAGGGGGGTACACAGATACGCAGTATTTT
CASSTTGGYTDTQYF
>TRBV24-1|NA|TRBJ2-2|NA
TGTGCCACCAGTGATTTTCTCGGCACCGGGGAGCTGTTTTTT
CATSDFLGTGELFF
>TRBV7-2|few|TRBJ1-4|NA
TGTGCCAGCAGCTTACGACGCAGCGCATATAATGAAAAACTGTTTTTT
CASSLRRSAYNEKLFF
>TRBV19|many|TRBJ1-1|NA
TGTGCCACACGGGGGGGCAGGGTCACTGAAGCTTTCTTT
CATRGGRVTEAFF
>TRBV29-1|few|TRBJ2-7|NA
TGCAGCGTACGGCAGGCCTACGAGCAGTACTTC
CSVRQAYEQYF
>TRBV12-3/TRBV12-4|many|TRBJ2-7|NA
TGTGCCAGCAGTTTAAGGCAGGGCGACGAGCAGTACTTC
CASSLRQGDEQYF
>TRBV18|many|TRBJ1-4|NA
TGTGCCAGCTCAGAATCTACCGGTGAAAAACTGTTTTTT
CASSESTGEKLFF
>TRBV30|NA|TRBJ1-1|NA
TGTGCCTCTCTTATCCGGGGGGCTACTGAAGCTTTCTTT
CASLIRGATEAFF
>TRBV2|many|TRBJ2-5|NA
TGTGCCAGCAGTGCAACCGGGACAAGCGGGGAGGAGACCCAGTACTTC
CASSATGTSGEETQYF
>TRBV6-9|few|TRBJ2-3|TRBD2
TGTGCCAGCAGTTACGGGAGGGATAGATCAGATACGCAGTATTTT
CASSYGRDRSDTQYF
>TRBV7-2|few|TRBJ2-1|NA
TGTGCCAGCAGCTTAGCCGGAACCAATGAGCAGTTCTTC
CASSLAGTNEQFF
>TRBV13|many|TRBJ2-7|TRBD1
TGTGCCAGCAGCATCACAACAGGGGTGGGAGAGCAGTACTTC
CASSITTGVGEQYF
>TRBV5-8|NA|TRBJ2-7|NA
TGTGCCAGCAGCTTGTTTCCTTCCAGCTCCTACGAGCAGTACTTC
CASSLFPSSSYEQYF
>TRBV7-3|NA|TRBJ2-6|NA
TGTGCCAGCAGCTTAGCAGGCTCGATCTCTGGGGCCAACGTCCTGACTTTC
CASSLAGSISGANVLTF
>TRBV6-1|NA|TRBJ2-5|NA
TGTGCCAGCAGTGATGAGTCAGTGGAGACCCAGTACTTC
CASSDESVETQYF
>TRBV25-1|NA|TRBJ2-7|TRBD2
TGTGCCAGCAGTGAAATGGAGACTAGCGGTGGCCTTCGGCAGTACTTC
CASSEMETSGGLRQYF
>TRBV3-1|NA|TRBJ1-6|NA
TGTGCCAGCAGCCAAGCCCGGGGGGCGAATTCACCCCTCCACTTT
CASSQARGANSPLHF
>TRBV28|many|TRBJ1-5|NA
TGTGCCAGCAGTTTAAGTTATAATCAGCCCCAGCATTTT
CASSLSYNQPQHF
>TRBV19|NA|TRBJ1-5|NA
TGTGCCAGTAGTATATATGACAATCGAGTGCCCCAGCATTTT
CASSIYDNRVPQHF
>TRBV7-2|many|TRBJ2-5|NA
TGTGCCAGCAGCGCAGGACGGAAGGAAGGAGAGACCCAGTACTTC
CASSAGRKEGETQYF
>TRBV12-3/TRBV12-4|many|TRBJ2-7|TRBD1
TGTGCCAGCAGGCCCTCAGGACAGGGCTCCTACGAGCAGTACTTC
CASRPSGQGSYEQYF
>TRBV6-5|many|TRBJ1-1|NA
TGTGCCAGCAGCTCCGTTAACACTGAAGCTTTCTTT
CASSSVNTEAFF
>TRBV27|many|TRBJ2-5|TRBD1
TGTGCCAGCGGGGGGGACAGGGCGGAGACCCAGTACTTC
CASGGDRAETQYF
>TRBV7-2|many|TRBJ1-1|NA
TGTGCCAGCAGCTTAGTTACATCTGAAGCTTTCTTT
CASSLVTSEAFF
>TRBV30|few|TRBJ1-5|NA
TGTGCCTGGGGACAGACAAACAATCAGCCCCAGCATTTT
CAWGQTNNQPQHF
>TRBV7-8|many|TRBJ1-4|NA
TGTGCCAGCAGCTTAGAATTGACCACGGTTAATGAAAAACTGTTTTTT
CASSLELTTVNEKLFF